This T cell receptor (beta chain) is from a study of cytomegalovirus exposure and HLA in healthy donors. Amplification used 60 Vbeta primers and 13 Jbeta primers. Sequencing used immunoSEQ multiplex PCR; TCRdb keeps in-frame clones, though not all of them. Of 150,000 to 200,000 clones listed, around 87% are singletons. CDR3 length: 20 residues. Losses at the gene ends were 0 bases for V and 2 bases for J; bases not matched to a gene: 8. The V gene's germline CDR1 is SGHAT and CDR2 FQNNGV. Sequenced material: PBMCs. The genes are TRBV11-2 and TRBJ2-3, with 16 bases lining up with TRBD2. This TCR derives from a woman aged 18-30 years in good health and CMV-seronegative. The CDR3 nucleotides read TGTGCCAGCAGCTTAGAGGTGACGGGACTAGCGGGGGGGTTCACAGATACGCAGTATTTT. Translated, it gives CASSLEVTGLAGGFTDTQYF.